These 8 T cell receptor beta chains came from one sample sequenced in a study of T cells after yellow fever vaccination. TCRdb reprocessed the 5' RACE reads via MiXCR and lists one record per CDR3 protein. The sample yields nearly 350,000 distinct CDR3 sequences, roughly 8% seen once. The sample here was PBMCs, taken roughly 45 days after the first yellow fever vaccination. All receptors come from a young man who received the YFV17D yellow fever vaccine.

The genes are TRBV6-1 and TRBJ1-2; TRBD1 is a possible D gene (5 bases). V was trimmed by 6 bases and J by 0 bases, leaving 17 bases between them. The V gene's germline CDR1 is MNHNS and CDR2 SASEGT. The CDR3 has 16 amino acids. The CDR3 spells CASRSTRVLANYGYTF. The CDR3 DNA is TGTGCCAGCAGATCAACCAGGGTATTAGCTAACTATGGCTACACCTTC.

Worth noting for this clonotype: This may come from a read error, since a much larger clone is one base off. J is TRBJ2-2 and V is TRBV7-2; the D gene is possibly TRBD2 (6 bases). Per the germline V gene, CDR1 is SGHTA and CDR2 is FQGNSA. The length of the CDR3 is 13 residues. As DNA, the CDR3 is TGTGCCAGCAGCCCCTCTAAGGCCGGGGGGCTGTTTTTT. It encodes CASSPSKAGGLFF.

The V and J genes are TRBV6-1 and TRBJ1-5, with a possible D match to TRBD1 (6 bases). This CDR3 has 21 residues. Germline CDR1 MNHNS, CDR2 SASEGT. Trimming cost V 2 bases and J 0 bases, with 26 bases left between them. The CDR3: CASSERRGGLTGGYSNQPQHF. CDR3 nucleotides: TGTGCCAGCAGTGAAAGGAGGGGAGGTCTGACAGGCGGTTATAGCAATCAGCCCCAGCATTTT.

The chain couples TRBV7-8 to TRBJ2-7; the match to TRBD1 covers 7 bases. In germline, CDR1 is SGHVS, CDR2 FQNEAQ. After removal of 5 bases from V and 7 bases from J, the junction contained 8 bases not matched to a gene. This CDR3 spans 13 amino acids. The chain's CDR3 is CASSTDRTFEQYV. In nucleotides, the CDR3 is TGTGCCAGCAGCACGGACAGGACCTTTGAGCAGTACGTC.

There are a few counts of this clonotype. The chain couples TRBV10-3 to TRBJ2-1, with no clear D. Trimming took off 6 bases at V and 4 bases at J, with 13 bases between the two ends. The CDR3 spans 14 residues. From germline, CDR1 is ENHRY and CDR2 SYGVKD. CDR3 protein: CAIRETGFYNEQFF. For the CDR3, the DNA is TGTGCCATCAGGGAAACCGGATTTTACAATGAGCAGTTCTTC.

This clonotype was found a few times. This chain connects TRBV5-1 to TRBJ2-5, with D possibly being TRBD1 (6 bases). Germline values: CDR1 SGHRS, CDR2 YFSETQ. The CDR3 has 15 residues. With 0 bases removed from V and 2 bases from J, the gap between germline ends came to 11 bases. Here the CDR3 DNA reads TGCGCCAGCAGCTTGGCGGGACACCGACAAGAGACCCAGTACTTC. Its translation is CASSLAGHRQETQYF.

V usage is TRBV21-1 and J usage is TRBJ1-5; the listed D gene, TRBD1, was not tested against the DNA. TRBV21-1 is given as a pseudogene. The CDR3 extends over 15 amino acids. The CDR3 protein is CASSKDQGASQPQHF. The CDR3 nucleotides read TGTGCCAGCAGCAAAGATCAGGGGGCGAGTCAGCCCCAGCATTTT.

The table lists this clonotype with a few counts. The genes are TRBV9 and TRBJ2-5; unclear D gene. Between the trimmed V and J ends, which lost 4 bases and 3 bases, there was a span of 7 bases. CDR3 length: 12 amino acids. Germline V gene lookup returns CDR1 SGDLS and CDR2 YYNGEE. CDR3 bases: TGTGCCAGCAGCCCCCAGGAAGAGACCCAGTACTTC. This gives the protein CASSPQEETQYF. The complete variable domain, with remaining parts taken from reference TRBV9 and TRBJ2-5, reads DSGVTQTPKHLITATGQRVTLRCSPRSGDLSVYWYQQSLDQGLQFLIQYYNGEERAKGNILERFSAQQFPDLHSELNLSSLELGDSALYFCASSPQEETQYFGPGTRLLVL.